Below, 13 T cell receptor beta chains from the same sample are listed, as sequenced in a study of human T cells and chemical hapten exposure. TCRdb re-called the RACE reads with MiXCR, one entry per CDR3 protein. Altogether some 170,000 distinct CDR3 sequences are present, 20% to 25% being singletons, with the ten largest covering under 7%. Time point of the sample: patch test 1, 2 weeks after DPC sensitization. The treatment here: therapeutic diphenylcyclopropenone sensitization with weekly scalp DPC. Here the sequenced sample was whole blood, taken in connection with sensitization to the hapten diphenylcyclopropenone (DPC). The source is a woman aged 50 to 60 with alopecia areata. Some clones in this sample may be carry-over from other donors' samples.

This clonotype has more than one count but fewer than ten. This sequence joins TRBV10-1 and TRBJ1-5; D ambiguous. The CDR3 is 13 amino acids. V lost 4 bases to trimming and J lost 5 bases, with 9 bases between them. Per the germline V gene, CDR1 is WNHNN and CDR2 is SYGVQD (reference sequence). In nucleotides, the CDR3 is TGCGCCAGCAGTGTGGGGAGGGATCAGCCCCAGCATTTT. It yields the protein CASSVGRDQPQHF.

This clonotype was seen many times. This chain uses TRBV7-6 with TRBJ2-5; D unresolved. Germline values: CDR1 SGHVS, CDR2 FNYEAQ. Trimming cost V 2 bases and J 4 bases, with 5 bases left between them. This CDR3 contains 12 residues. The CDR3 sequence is CASSLSLETQYF. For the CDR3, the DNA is TGTGCCAGCAGCTTAAGTTTAGAGACCCAGTACTTC. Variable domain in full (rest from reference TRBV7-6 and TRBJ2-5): GAGVSQSPRYKVTKRGQDVALRCDPISGHVSLYWYRQALGQGPEFLTYFNYEAQQDKSGLPNDRFSAERPEGSISTLTIQRTEQRDSAMYRCASSLSLETQYFGPGTRLLVL.

The CDR3 coding sequence is TGTGCCAGCAGCTTAGTTGCGAAACAAGAGACCCAGTACTTC. Encoded protein: CASSLVAKQETQYF. The rearrangement joins TRBV7-9 to TRBJ2-5; D is uncertain. Deletions cut 1 base from V and 2 bases from J, with 8 bases between. Germline assignment: CDR1 SEHNR and CDR2 FQNEAQ (reference sequence). The CDR3 has 14 amino acids.

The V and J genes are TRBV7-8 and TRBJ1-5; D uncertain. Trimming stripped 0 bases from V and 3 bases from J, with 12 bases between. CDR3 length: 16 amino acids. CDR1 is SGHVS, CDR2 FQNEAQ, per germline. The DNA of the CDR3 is TGTGCCAGCAGCTTAGCGCGAGTACAGCTCAATCAGCCCCAGCATTTT. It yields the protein CASSLARVQLNQPQHF.

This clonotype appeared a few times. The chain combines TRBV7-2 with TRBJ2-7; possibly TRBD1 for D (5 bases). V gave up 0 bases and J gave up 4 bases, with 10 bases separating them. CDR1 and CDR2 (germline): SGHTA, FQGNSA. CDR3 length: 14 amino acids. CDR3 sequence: CASSLAGAHYEQYF. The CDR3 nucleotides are TGTGCCAGCAGCTTAGCTGGGGCGCATTACGAGCAGTACTTC.

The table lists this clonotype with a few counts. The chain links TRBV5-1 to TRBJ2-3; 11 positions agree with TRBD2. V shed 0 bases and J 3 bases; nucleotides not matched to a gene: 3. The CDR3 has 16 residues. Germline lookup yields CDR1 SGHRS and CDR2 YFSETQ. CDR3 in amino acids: CASSLEGTSGTDTQYF. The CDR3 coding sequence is TGCGCCAGCAGCTTGGAAGGGACTAGCGGTACAGATACGCAGTATTTT. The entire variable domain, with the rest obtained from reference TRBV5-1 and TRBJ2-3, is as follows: KAGVTQTPRYLIKTRGQQVTLSCSPISGHRSVSWYQQTPGQGLQFLFEYFSETQRNKGNFPGRFSGRQFSNSRSEMNVSTLELGDSALYLCASSLEGTSGTDTQYFGPGTRLTVL.

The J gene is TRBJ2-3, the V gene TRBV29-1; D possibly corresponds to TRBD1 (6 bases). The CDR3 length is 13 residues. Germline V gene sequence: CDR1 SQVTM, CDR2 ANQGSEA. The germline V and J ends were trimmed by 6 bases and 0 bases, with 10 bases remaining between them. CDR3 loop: CSVMGQSTDTQYF. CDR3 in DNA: TGCAGCGTGATGGGACAAAGCACAGATACGCAGTATTTT.

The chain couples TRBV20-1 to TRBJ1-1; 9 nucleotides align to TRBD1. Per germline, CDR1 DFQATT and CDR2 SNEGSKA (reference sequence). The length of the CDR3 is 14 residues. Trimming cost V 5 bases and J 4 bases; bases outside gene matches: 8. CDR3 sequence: CSARPGTGSTEAFF. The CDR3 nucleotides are TGCAGTGCTCGTCCCGGGACAGGGTCCACTGAAGCTTTCTTT.

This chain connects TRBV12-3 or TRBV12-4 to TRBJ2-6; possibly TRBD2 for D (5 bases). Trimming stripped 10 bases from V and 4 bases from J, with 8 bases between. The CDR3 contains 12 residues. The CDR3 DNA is TGTGCCACCCGAGGGGGGGCCAACGTCCTGACTTTC. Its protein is CATRGGANVLTF.

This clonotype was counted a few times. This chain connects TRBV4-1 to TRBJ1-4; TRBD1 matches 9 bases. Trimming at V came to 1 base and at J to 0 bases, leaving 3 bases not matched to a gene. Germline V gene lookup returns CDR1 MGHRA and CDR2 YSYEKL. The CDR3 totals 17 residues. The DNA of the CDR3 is TGCGCCAGCAGCCAAGGACAGGGGGGAACAACTAATGAAAAACTGTTTTTT. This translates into CASSQGQGGTTNEKLFF.

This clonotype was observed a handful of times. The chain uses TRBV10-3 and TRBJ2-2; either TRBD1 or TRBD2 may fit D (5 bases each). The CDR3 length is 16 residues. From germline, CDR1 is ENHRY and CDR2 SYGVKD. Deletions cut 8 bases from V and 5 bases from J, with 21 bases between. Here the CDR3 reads CAIFGADSRATGELFF. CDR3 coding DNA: TGTGCCATCTTCGGGGCCGACTCGAGGGCGACCGGGGAGCTGTTTTTT.

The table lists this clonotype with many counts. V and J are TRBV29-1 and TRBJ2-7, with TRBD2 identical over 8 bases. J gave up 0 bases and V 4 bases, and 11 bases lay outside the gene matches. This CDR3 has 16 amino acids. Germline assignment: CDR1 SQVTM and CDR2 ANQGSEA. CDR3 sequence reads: CSVVYYTGTSSYEQYF. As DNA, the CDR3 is TGCAGCGTTGTGTACTATACCGGGACTAGCTCCTACGAGCAGTACTTC.

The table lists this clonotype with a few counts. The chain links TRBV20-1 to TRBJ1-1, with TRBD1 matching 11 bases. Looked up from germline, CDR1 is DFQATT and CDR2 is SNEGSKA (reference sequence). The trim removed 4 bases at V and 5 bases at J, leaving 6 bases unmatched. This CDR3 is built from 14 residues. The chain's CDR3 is CSAMGTGGETEAFF. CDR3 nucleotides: TGCAGTGCTATGGGGACAGGGGGGGAGACTGAAGCTTTCTTT.